One TCR beta chain is described in this entry. The data were obtained in a study of graft-versus-host responses after intestinal transplantation. The ends lost 3 bases at V and 5 bases at J; junction bases unmatched: 9. Germline assignment: CDR1 SGDLS and CDR2 YYNGEE. The CDR3 spans 17 residues. Sequencing was performed with immunoSEQ multiplex PCR; in TCRdb, only in-frame clones are kept and a portion is missing. Among 29,000 or so clones listed, about 92% were seen once. This TCR was sampled from a human patient who received an intestinal transplant, so some T cells may come from the graft donor. Sequences were derived from PBMCs, sampled 66 days after intestinal transplant. The chain recombines TRBV9 with TRBJ2-1; 12 bases map to TRBD2. The CDR3 sequence: CASSATWTSGDHNEQFF. DNA of the CDR3: TGTGCCAGCAGCGCCACCTGGACTAGCGGGGACCACAATGAGCAGTTCTTC.